The entry below describes one T cell receptor (beta chain). What it binds is unknown. The record originates from a study of Graves' ophthalmopathy and Graves' hyperthyroidism. Study as a whole: Before any treatment was given, at initial diagnosis, peripheral blood was collected.

TCR beta CDR3 amplification used RNA transcripts. The library came from an HTBI-primed first-round RT-PCR and a second-round multiplex PCR. TCRdb reprocessed the multiplex PCR reads with MiXCR, giving one entry per CDR3 protein. There are roughly 700,000 distinct CDR3 sequences in the sample; roughly 40% occur only once, and approximately 46% lies in the top ten. Ophthalmopathy cases showed moderate-to-severe activity, scoring CAS ≥3 and NOSPECS ≥4, with duration under 3 months. Study conclusions and caveats: Blood also harbored most expanded thyroid clonotypes above 0.001 frequency.

Germline V lookup: CDR1 SNHLY, CDR2 FYNNEI. V was clipped by 5 bases and J by 4 bases; unmatched bases: 9. This CDR3 contains 15 residues. The receptor was derived from an adult man with Graves' ophthalmopathy. J is TRBJ2-7 and V is TRBV2; 9 bases fit TRBD2. What was sequenced was peripheral blood. Here the CDR3 reads CASSYLREGPYEQYF. CDR3 nucleotides: TGTGCCAGCAGTTACCTGCGGGAGGGCCCATACGAGCAGTACTTC. Full variable domain (rest looked up from reference TRBV2 and TRBJ2-7): EPEVTQTPSHQVTQMGQEVILRCVPISNHLYFYWYRQILGQKVEFLVSFYNNEISEKSEIFDDQFSVERPDGSNFTLKIRSTKLEDSAMYFCASSYLREGPYEQYFGPGTRLTVT.